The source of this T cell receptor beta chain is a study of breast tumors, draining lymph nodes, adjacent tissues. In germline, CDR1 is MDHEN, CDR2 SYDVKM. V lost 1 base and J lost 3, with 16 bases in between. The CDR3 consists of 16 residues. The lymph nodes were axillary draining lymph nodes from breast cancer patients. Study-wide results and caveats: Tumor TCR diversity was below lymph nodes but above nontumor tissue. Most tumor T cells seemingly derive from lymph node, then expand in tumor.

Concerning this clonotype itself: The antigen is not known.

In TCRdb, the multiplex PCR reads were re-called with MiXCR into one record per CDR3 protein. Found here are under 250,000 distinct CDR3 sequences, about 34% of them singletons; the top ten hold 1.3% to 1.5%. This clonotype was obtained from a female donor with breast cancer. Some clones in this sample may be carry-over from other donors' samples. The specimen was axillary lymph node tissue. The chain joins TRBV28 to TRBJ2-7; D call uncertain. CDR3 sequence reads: CASSLSSTTYNYEQYF. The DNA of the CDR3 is TGTGCCAGCAGTTTATCCTCCACCACGTACAACTACGAGCAGTACTTC.